This entry lists 24 T cell receptor beta chains sequenced from one sample in a study of shared T cell receptors in the human thymus. TCRdb keeps only in-frame clones here, not all; method: immunoSEQ multiplex PCR. This sample has about 660,000 clones; roughly 90% occur once, and the top ten carry around 0.01%. The same sample was also used in a study of human thymus T cells.

Specimen: thymocytes. Source of these receptors: a boy under two years old with a congenital heart defect.

The chain has TRBV7-9 and TRBJ1-4; TRBD1 agrees at 7 bases. This CDR3 spans 17 amino acids. Germline V lookup: CDR1 SEHNR, CDR2 FQNEAQ (reference sequence). V dropped 5 bases and J dropped 5; count of bases not matched to a gene: 14. The CDR3 reads CASSHHGTVRRNEKLFF. The CDR3 nucleotides are TGTGCCAGCAGCCACCACGGGACAGTCCGGCGGAATGAAAAACTGTTTTTT.

The V call is TRBV30, the J call TRBJ2-4, with D unresolved. CDR1 is GTSNPN, CDR2 SVGIG, per germline (reference sequence). Trimming left V 3 bases short and J 0 bases short, with 12 bases between. The length of the CDR3 is 15 residues. CDR3 loop: CAWRSPRLAKNIQYF. CDR3 DNA sequence: TGTGCCTGGAGATCCCCGAGATTAGCCAAAAACATTCAGTACTTC.

This chain links TRBV4-3 with TRBJ2-5; maybe TRBD1 (5 bases). Germline V gene sequence: CDR1 LGHNA, CDR2 YSLEER. This CDR3 region has 16 residues. V was cut by 0 bases and J by 0 bases, with 11 bases left in between. The CDR3 is CASSQEAGRDQETQYF. In nucleotides, the CDR3 is TGCGCCAGCAGCCAAGAAGCTGGCAGGGACCAAGAGACCCAGTACTTC.

This chain joins TRBV18 and TRBJ2-7, with 7 bases identical to TRBD2. Germline CDR1 is KGHSH and CDR2 is LQKENI. V lost 1 base, J lost 3 bases, and 6 bases stayed unmatched. This CDR3 is built from 15 residues. Written as DNA, the CDR3 is TGTGCCAGCTCACCACTCGGCGGGGAGGGCTACGAGCAGTACTTC. This codes for CASSPLGGEGYEQYF.

The chain employs TRBV7-6 and TRBJ1-3, with TRBD1 as a possible D gene (6 bases). The CDR3 totals 16 residues. Germline loops: CDR1 SGHVS, CDR2 FNYEAQ. V lost 2 bases to trimming and J lost 1 base, with 12 bases between them. The CDR3 loop is CASSLPPQGSGNTIYF. The CDR3, as DNA: TGTGCCAGCAGCTTACCCCCACAGGGATCTGGAAACACCATATATTTT.

The chain couples TRBV25-1 to TRBJ2-5; perhaps TRBD2 as D (5 bases). V shed 7 bases and J shed 2 bases, with 11 bases lying between them. This CDR3 is 13 amino acids long. Germline V CDR1 and CDR2: MGHDK, SYGVNS. The CDR3 region has the DNA TGTGCCAGCACTCGGGGTAAACAAGAGACCCAGTACTTC. The encoded protein is CASTRGKQETQYF.

The V and J genes are TRBV6-5 and TRBJ2-1; D might be TRBD2 (5 bases). The CDR3 is 13 residues long. The germline gives CDR1 MNHEY, CDR2 SVGAGI. Trimming stripped 2 bases from V and 3 bases from J, with 5 bases between. The CDR3 loop is CASSYGLYNEQFF. CDR3 coding DNA: TGTGCCAGCAGTTACGGACTCTACAATGAGCAGTTCTTC.

This clone was seen only once. The rearrangement links TRBV28 to TRBJ2-7; 8 positions match TRBD2. The CDR3 runs to 16 residues. CDR1 is MDHEN and CDR2 is SYDVKM in the germline V gene. The junction had 12 bases not matched to a gene; V was cut back by 3 bases and J by 5 bases. Here the CDR3 reads CASSFVVEREPHEQYF. CDR3 coding DNA: TGTGCCAGCAGTTTCGTCGTGGAGCGGGAGCCCCACGAGCAGTACTTC.

V gene TRBV29-1 combines with J gene TRBJ1-1; D is possibly TRBD1 (6 bases). V dropped 5 bases and J dropped 1 base, with 8 bases sitting between them. The CDR3 runs to 12 residues. Looked up from germline, CDR1 is SQVTM and CDR2 is ANQGSEA. This chain's CDR3 is CSVPDRNTEAFF. The CDR3 nucleotides are TGCAGCGTTCCGGACAGGAACACTGAAGCTTTCTTT. Drawing the rest from reference TRBV29-1 and TRBJ1-1, the complete variable domain is SAVISQKPSRDICQRGTSLTIQCQVDSQVTMMFWYRQQPGQSLTLIATANQGSEATYESGFVIDKFPISRPNLTFSTLTVSNMSPEDSSIYLCSVPDRNTEAFFGQGTRLTVV.

For the CDR3, the DNA is TGCGCCAGCAGAGTTTCAGGGAGCGGGGAGAACACCGGGGAGCTGTTTTTT. Translating it yields CASRVSGSGENTGELFF. This rearrangement joins TRBV10-2 to TRBJ2-2; 7 nucleotides agree with TRBD2. Unmatched junction bases numbered 11, after V lost 6 bases and J lost 1 base. This CDR3 has 17 amino acids. Germline V CDR1 and CDR2: WSHSY, SAAADI.

The rearrangement uses TRBV19 and TRBJ2-2, with TRBD2 identical over 7 bases. Germline assignment: CDR1 LNHDA and CDR2 SQIVND (reference sequence). V was clipped by 7 bases and J by 6 bases; unmatched bases: 8. The CDR3 totals 14 residues. CDR3 loop: CASKEGGSSGELFF. The CDR3 DNA follows: TGTGCCAGTAAGGAGGGAGGGAGTTCCGGGGAGCTGTTTTTT.

The gene calls are TRBV9 and TRBJ2-1, with D possibly TRBD2 on 6 matching bases. CDR3 length equals 15 residues. The germline V gene has CDR1 SGDLS and CDR2 YYNGEE. Trimming pared 0 bases from V and 2 bases from J, leaving 9 bases between. DNA of the CDR3: TGTGCCAGCAGCGTAGGCCTAGCGACCTACAATGAGCAGTTCTTC. Protein product: CASSVGLATYNEQFF.

This chain uses TRBV11-2 with TRBJ2-2; 11 nucleotides match TRBD2. The V segment lost 0 bases and the J segment 3 bases; nucleotides outside the gene matches: 12. Germline V lookup: CDR1 SGHAT, CDR2 FQNNGV. The CDR3 is 20 amino acids. CDR3 nucleotide sequence: TGTGCCAGCAGCTTAGACCAGAAACTAGCGGGAGCACTCTACACCGGGGAGCTGTTTTTT. Protein: CASSLDQKLAGALYTGELFF.

The rearrangement links TRBV5-1 to TRBJ2-3, with 7 positions matching TRBD2. This CDR3 comprises 14 residues. Germline loops: CDR1 SGHRS, CDR2 YFSETQ. V gave up 0 bases and J gave up 5 bases; unmatched junction bases: 3. For the CDR3, the DNA is TGCGCCAGCAGCTTGGGAGGGAGGGGAGATACGCAGTATTTT. It codes for CASSLGGRGDTQYF.

The chain joins TRBV6-6 to TRBJ2-1; 7 bases align to TRBD1. The V gene's germline CDR1 is MNHNY and CDR2 SVGAGI (reference sequence). V shed 2 bases, J shed 3 bases, and the junction held 7 bases outside the gene matches. The CDR3 is 16 residues long. CDR3 sequence: CASSYLQGTNYNEQFF. In DNA form, the CDR3 reads TGTGCCAGCAGTTACCTACAGGGGACAAACTACAATGAGCAGTTCTTC.

The V gene is TRBV5-1, the J gene TRBJ2-6; D is perhaps TRBD1 (5 bases). This CDR3 comprises 19 residues. Germline V CDR1 and CDR2: SGHRS, YFSETQ. Trimming removed 0 bases from V and 0 bases from J, with 16 bases in between. The CDR3 reads CASSLVRTWDVSGANVLTF. Written as DNA, the CDR3 is TGCGCCAGCAGCTTGGTGAGGACATGGGATGTCTCTGGGGCCAACGTCCTGACTTTC.

The chain links TRBV30 to TRBJ2-7, with 12 bases identical to TRBD2. Germline values: CDR1 GTSNPN, CDR2 SVGIG (reference sequence). J was trimmed by 2 bases and V by 0 bases; bases with no gene match: 5. CDR3 length equals 16 residues. CDR3 DNA: TGTGCCTGGAGTGTCTCACTAGCGGGAGGCACCTACGAGCAGTACTTC. Encoded protein: CAWSVSLAGGTYEQYF.

V usage is TRBV2 and J usage is TRBJ2-4, with 10 bases matching TRBD2. With V trimmed by 2 bases and J by 9 bases, 4 bases remained unmatched. The germline CDR1 and CDR2 sequences are SNHLY and FYNNEI. The CDR3 spans 14 residues. The CDR3 DNA sequence: TGTGCCAGCAGTGAAAGCGGGAGGGCCGTCATTCAGTACTTC. Translated: CASSESGRAVIQYF.

This clone was seen a single time. The chain couples TRBV7-9 to TRBJ2-7; no firm D call. CDR1 is SEHNR, CDR2 FQNEAQ, per germline (reference sequence). Trimming pared 1 base from V and 3 bases from J, leaving 10 bases between. This CDR3 has 14 residues. CDR3 region: CASSLVGSFYEQYF. CDR3 nucleotides: TGTGCCAGCAGCTTAGTGGGCAGTTTCTACGAGCAGTACTTC.

This clone was seen only once. The V call is TRBV10-3, the J call TRBJ1-1; 7 positions match TRBD1. Germline trimming cut 7 bases from V and 4 bases from J; bases unmatched to any gene: 9. The CDR3 runs to 14 residues. Germline CDR1 and CDR2: ENHRY and SYGVKD. The CDR3 nucleotides are TGTGCCATCATATACAGGGGCTGGGTCACTGAAGCTTTCTTT. Translation: CAIIYRGWVTEAFF.

This sequence joins TRBV6-5 and TRBJ2-3, with D possibly matching TRBD2 (6 bases). This CDR3 contains 16 residues. V was trimmed by 2 bases and J by 3 bases, leaving 15 bases between them. Per germline, CDR1 MNHEY and CDR2 SVGAGI. CDR3 bases: TGTGCCAGCAGTTACCTAGCGCCTGAGGGGACAGATACGCAGTATTTT. Protein product: CASSYLAPEGTDTQYF.

This chain uses TRBV30 with TRBJ2-2, with a weak D call TRBD2 (6 bases). This CDR3 region has 14 residues. CDR1 GTSNPN and CDR2 SVGIG come from the germline V gene (reference sequence). V was clipped by 4 bases and J by 4 bases, with 13 bases between them. Written as DNA, the CDR3 is TGTGCCTGGAACCGCGGAGGGACCACCGGGGAGCTGTTTTTT. Translating gives CAWNRGGTTGELFF.

This clone was counted a few times. The genes are TRBV28 and TRBJ1-1; 10 nucleotides align to TRBD1. The germline V gene encodes CDR1 MDHEN and CDR2 SYDVKM. V lost 4 bases and J lost 5; bases outside the gene matches: 16. The CDR3 length is 18 residues. The DNA for the CDR3 is TGTGCCAGCAGTTCCAGAATTAGGACAGGGGGTAGAAAAACTGAAGCTTTCTTT. Its translation: CASSSRIRTGGRKTEAFF.

The chain combines TRBV5-5 with TRBJ1-3, with 9 positions matching TRBD1. Germline loops: CDR1 SGHKS, CDR2 YYEKEE (reference sequence). The ends lost 2 bases at V and 0 bases at J; junction bases unmatched: 9. CDR3 size: 18 residues. This CDR3 reads CASSFSGTGSLSGNTIYF. In DNA, the CDR3 is TGTGCCAGCAGCTTCTCCGGGACAGGGTCGCTCTCTGGAAACACCATATATTTT.